This T cell receptor beta chain was obtained from a study of beta chain features in type 1 diabetes. The entirety of the isolated RNA underwent reverse transcription, so expressed TCRB transcripts were sequenced. The method was immunoSEQ multiplex PCR; TCRdb's version includes in-frame clones alone and lacks a portion of them. The sample contains 400,000 to 500,000 clones, about 14% of which appear only once. Turning to this clone: The antigen remains unidentified.

Findings and caveats of the study: Since sequencing was performed on cDNA, cells with high TCR expression could be over-represented. Individuals with type 1 diabetes displayed fewer insertions and more deletions at VDJ junctions. In comparison with healthy donors, patients had naive, central memory and Treg TCRB repertoires that appeared more similar.

V was pared by 4 bases and J by 0 bases, with 14 bases between. This CDR3 comprises 16 residues. CDR1 and CDR2 (germline): SGHRS, YFSETQ. Each population that was sorted was more than 95% pure. The chain carries TRBV5-1 and TRBJ2-1; D may be TRBD2 (6 bases). Sequenced sample: naive CD4+ T cells from blood. The clonotype was recovered from a young man in good health. The CDR3 DNA is TGCGCCAGCAGCGGGGGACTGGCGAACTCCTACAATGAGCAGTTCTTC. Residues: CASSGGLANSYNEQFF.